This TCR beta chain originates from a study of shared clonotypes between healthy human individuals. Germline loops: CDR1 MDHEN, CDR2 SYDVKM. This CDR3 has 13 amino acids. Trimming pared 3 bases from V and 5 bases from J, leaving 11 bases between. Free of recent acute infections or vaccinations, the donors were healthy HIV-negative adults. CD4+ cells were split into CD45RA+ naive and CD45RA-negative memory subsets. The protocol was immunoSEQ multiplex PCR, while the TCRdb copy is restricted to in-frame clones and leaves out a portion. This table has 2.3 million or so clones, 85% to 95% appearing once. General study points: Naive subsets generally exceeded memory subsets in estimated richness. When compared with the clonotypes that were shared by all four sorted-subset donors, the non-shared clonotypes turned out to have lower generation probabilities.

Worth noting for this clone: No antigen is known for it.

The genes are TRBV28 and TRBJ2-7; D may be TRBD1 (5 bases). The sequencing sample was made of naive CD4+ T cells from PBMCs. Subset denoted: CD45RA+ positively selected. The TCR comes from a man younger than 30 in good health. Some clones in this sample may be carry-over from other donors' samples. The CDR3 is CASSFQPGNEQYF. DNA of the CDR3: TGTGCCAGCAGTTTCCAGCCAGGGAACGAGCAGTACTTC. The full variable domain, rest sourced from reference TRBV28 and TRBJ2-7, is DVKVTQSSRYLVKRTGEKVFLECVQDMDHENMFWYRQDPGLGLRLIYFSYDVKMKEKGDIPEGYSVSREKKERFSLILESASTNQTSMYLCASSFQPGNEQYFGPGTRLTVT.